This T cell receptor beta chain stems from a study of blood T cell repertoires in COVID-19 (dated by TCRdb to the early 2020s). Background on the whole study: Collaborator samples came from the United States, Italy and Spain and covered acute and convalescent phases of COVID-19. Deeply sampled blood TCRbeta repertoires from subjects exposed to, actively infected with, or recovered from COVID-19 were included in the dataset. The material from the prospective study consisted of cDNA or gDNA derived from T cells, B-cell-depleted T cells, or PBMCs. The repertoires were released in a freely available public database intended as a resource for research on the immune response to SARS-CoV-2. Where HLA class I and class II types were available, the types were taken from metadata supplied by the sample provider, not from assay-based typing. The sample metadata nearly always contained a de-identified subject ID, COVID-19 status, age in years and sex. Samples came from the ongoing ImmuneRACE study (first 160 participants) plus 1,254 subjects from 6 global collaborators. The study at large found these results: The amount of clinical and demographic metadata varied by source and participant and was provided uncurated.

CDR1 and CDR2 (GTSNPN, SVGIG) derive from the germline V gene (reference sequence). V loses 2 bases, J loses 8 bases, and the germline ends lie 13 bases apart. The CDR3 covers 14 residues, taking in both the cysteine and the phenylalanine. The read is trimmed to its CDR3 DNA, 42 bases read in frame from base 1. To note about this clone: Its specific antigen is unknown. The record has no base qualities; no much larger clone is one base away.

TCRbeta CDR3 regions were amplified from genomic DNA using the immunoSEQ Assay, a bias-controlled multiplex PCR. From the authors' description of their analysis: Nucleated cell counts per sample were estimated from amplification of reference gene primers within the assay. Sequence reads were collapsed and filtered to measure the absolute abundance of every unique TCRbeta CDR3 rearrangement. For each sample, productive Simpson clonality was calculated by taking the square root of Simpson's diversity index across productive rearrangements. In TCRdb, the immuneACCESS table is reduced to in-frame sequences with V and J assigned. These tables do not hold every clone; where another copy was compared, an unresolved V gene accounts for under half, and the others remain unexplained. V and J calls and clone size are copied from that table; D and trimming were computed from the DNA. Recorded for this sample are 130,000 or so clones; about four fifths of them occurred a single time. Approximately 17% of the sample is taken by the ten largest.

Collaborating institutions collected whole blood in K2EDTA tubes following their own protocols. Collaborator samples were shipped for TCRbeta analysis as frozen whole blood, isolated PBMCs, or DNA extracted from either sample type. The sequence derives from a woman older than 75 with acute or convalescent COVID-19. Recombination linked TRBV30 to TRBJ1-6; TRBD1 is a weak D gene call, 5 bases matching. Material for sequencing was peripheral blood. CDR3 region: CAWSQGFVDSPLHF. Read as DNA, the sequence is TGTGCCTGGAGTCAGGGATTCGTTGATTCACCCCTCCACTTT.